The text below deals with one T cell receptor (beta chain). The sample originates from a study of T cells in Graves' hyperthyroidism and ophthalmopathy. Overall study context: Staff took peripheral blood when the initial diagnosis was made, before any treatment began.

The authors obtained PBMCs from roughly 9.7 ml of fresh peripheral blood. The TCR beta CDR3 regions underwent amplification using RNA transcripts as the source. The TCR CDR3 was amplified in a first-round RT-PCR using the HTBI primer set. TCRdb called the multiplex PCR reads again in MiXCR, with one record for every CDR3 protein. This sample has approximately 480,000 distinct CDR3 sequences, with about a fifth found just once. Germline V gene data show CDR1 as SEHNR and CDR2 as FQNEAQ (reference sequence). This CDR3 region has 14 residues. V lost 8 bases to trimming and J lost 1 base, with 12 bases between them.

The receptor was derived from a man younger than 35 with Graves' hyperthyroidism. The sequencing sample was made of blood. V is TRBV7-9 and J is TRBJ1-5; a weak D match, TRBD1 (6 bases). The CDR3 protein is CASGGQTSNQPQHF. The CDR3 DNA is TGTGCCAGCGGCGGACAGACAAGCAATCAGCCCCAGCATTTT.